In its sample, the clone carrying this TCR beta chain was seen many times. Its matching antigen is unknown. MiXCR, run by TCRdb on the reads, gives a single entry per CDR3 protein. The sample comprises fewer than 650,000 distinct CDR3 sequences, approximately 40% of which are singletons, and about 46% rests with the top ten. Germline CDR1 and CDR2: SGHTA and FQGNSA. CDR3 length: 18 amino acids. V was shortened by 2 bases and J by 0 bases, with 17 bases between the two germline ends. This sample was taken from a study of T cell repertoires in cytomegalovirus infection. The wider study: Newly reported HLA-C-restricted and thoroughly characterized HLA-B-restricted CMV epitopes were employed. TCR beta signatures that were public indicated CMV infection and matching HLA type. Study results and limitations: CMV-specific HLA-C-restricted TCR beta clonotypes dominated the ex vivo response. Individuals carrying CMV plus the relevant HLA were identified by cumulative frequency of public TCR beta families.

The source is a human donor in good health (CMV status not recorded). Some clones in this sample may be carry-over from other donors' samples. The V call is TRBV7-2, the J call TRBJ1-5; no definite D call. The specimen was cultured PBMCs, collected from culture after CMV antigen stimulation. CDR3 nucleotide sequence: TGTGCCAGCAGCTTACTGTCTCCGAGAGTTTATAGCAATCAGCCCCAGCATTTT. Translating it yields CASSLLSPRVYSNQPQHF.